This section outlines one TCR beta chain sequence together with its context. Its specificity is not known. This sample stems from a study of cytomegalovirus exposure and HLA in healthy donors. Findings and limits, study-wide: The study listed some 160 cytomegalovirus-associated TCR beta chains. It was reported that the classifier diagnosed cytomegalovirus status with high specificity and sensitivity in both the original and validation cohorts.

CDR3 length: 13 amino acids. The germline CDR1 and CDR2 sequences are MGHRA and YSYEKL. Trimming cost V 1 base and J 6 bases, with 8 bases left between them. Sequenced by immunoSEQ multiplex PCR; TCRdb stores in-frame clones only, minus some. The sample consists of 150,000 to 200,000 clones, about 85% of them appearing once. The specimen sequenced was PBMCs. The chain is built from TRBV4-1 and TRBJ2-3; D remains ambiguous. The sequence came from a man aged 18-30 years in good health and CMV-seropositive. The CDR3 loop reads CASSQVLFDTQYF. CDR3 nucleotide sequence: TGCGCCAGCAGCCAAGTCCTTTTTGATACGCAGTATTTT.